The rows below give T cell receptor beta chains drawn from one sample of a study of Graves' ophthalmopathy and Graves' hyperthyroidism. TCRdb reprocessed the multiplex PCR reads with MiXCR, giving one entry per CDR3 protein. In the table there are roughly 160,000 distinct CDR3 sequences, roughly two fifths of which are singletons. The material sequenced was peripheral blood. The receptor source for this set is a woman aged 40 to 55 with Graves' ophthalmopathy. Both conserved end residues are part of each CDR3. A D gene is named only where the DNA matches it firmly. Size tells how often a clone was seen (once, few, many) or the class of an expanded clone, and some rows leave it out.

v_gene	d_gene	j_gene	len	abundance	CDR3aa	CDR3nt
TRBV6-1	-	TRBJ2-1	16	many	CASSGGTFSSYNEQFF	TGTGCCAGCAGTGGCGGGACTTTTAGCTCCTACAATGAGCAGTTCTTC
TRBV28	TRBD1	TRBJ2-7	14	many	CASSWTGTGDEQYF	TGTGCCAGCAGCTGGACCGGCACAGGGGACGAGCAGTACTTC
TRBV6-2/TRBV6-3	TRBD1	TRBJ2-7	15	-	CASRSRDRGSYEQYF	TGTGCCAGCAGGTCCCGGGACAGGGGATCCTACGAGCAGTACTTC
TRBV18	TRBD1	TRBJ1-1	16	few	CASSPTGGGMNTEAFF	TGTGCCAGCTCACCGACAGGGGGGGGCATGAACACTGAAGCTTTCTTT
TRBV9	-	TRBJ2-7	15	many	CASSSRSGNSYEQYF	TGTGCCAGCAGCTCCCGCTCCGGAAACTCCTACGAGCAGTACTTC
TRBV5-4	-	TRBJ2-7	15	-	CASSLVGSRSYEQYF	TGTGCCAGCAGCTTGGTTGGGAGCCGCTCCTACGAGCAGTACTTC
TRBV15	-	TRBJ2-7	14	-	CATSRYREPYEQYF	TGTGCCACCAGCAGATACAGGGAACCCTACGAGCAGTACTTC
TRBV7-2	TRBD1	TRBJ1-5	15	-	CASSAGGGTLKPQHF	TGTGCCAGCAGCGCAGGGGGCGGGACCCTAAAGCCCCAGCATTTT
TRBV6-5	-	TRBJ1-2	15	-	CASSFDIDSLDGYTF	TGTGCCAGCAGTTTCGATATCGACAGTCTGGATGGCTACACCTTC
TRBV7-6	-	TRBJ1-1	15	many	CASSLAGGTATEAFF	TGTGCCAGCAGCTTAGCAGGAGGGACGGCCACTGAAGCTTTCTTT
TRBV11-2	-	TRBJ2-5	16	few	CASSLSISGYQETQYF	TGTGCCAGCAGCTTAAGTATCAGCGGGTACCAAGAGACCCAGTACTTC
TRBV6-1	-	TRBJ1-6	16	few	CASSEGTQDSPSPLHF	TGTGCCAGCAGTGAGGGAACCCAGGACAGCCCGTCACCCCTCCACTTT
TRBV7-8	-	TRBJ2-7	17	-	CASSLAGRTDYSYEQYF	TGTGCCAGCAGCTTAGCCGGGAGAACAGACTACTCCTACGAGCAGTACTTC
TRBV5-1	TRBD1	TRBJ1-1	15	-	CASSLGTGPLLEAFF	TGCGCCAGCAGCCTCGGGACAGGGCCTCTTTTAGAAGCTTTCTTT
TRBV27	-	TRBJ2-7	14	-	CASRKLRDYYEQYF	TGTGCCAGCCGAAAATTGCGGGATTACTACGAGCAGTACTTC
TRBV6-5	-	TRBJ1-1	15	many	CASSTGGEGKTEAFF	TGTGCCAGCAGTACGGGGGGGGAGGGGAAAACTGAAGCTTTCTTT
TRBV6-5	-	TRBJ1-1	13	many	CASRYQGNTEAFF	TGTGCCAGCAGGTATCAGGGGAACACTGAAGCTTTCTTT
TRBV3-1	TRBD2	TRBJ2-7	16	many	CASSHGLAGGSYEQYF	TGTGCCAGCAGCCATGGCCTAGCGGGTGGCTCCTACGAGCAGTACTTC
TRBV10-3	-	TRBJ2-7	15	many	CAISEGNRAGYEQYF	TGTGCCATCAGTGAGGGTAACAGGGCTGGCTACGAGCAGTACTTC
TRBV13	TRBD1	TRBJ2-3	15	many	CASSLWDRGPDTQYF	TGTGCCAGCAGCTTATGGGACAGGGGGCCAGATACGCAGTATTTT
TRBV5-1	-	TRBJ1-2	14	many	CASSSQINDYGYTF	TGCGCCAGCAGCTCGCAGATAAACGACTATGGCTACACCTTC
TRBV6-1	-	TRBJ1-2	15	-	CASRALTSSNYGYTF	TGTGCCAGCAGGGCCCTCACGTCTTCTAACTATGGCTACACCTTC
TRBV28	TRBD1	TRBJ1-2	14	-	CASRRGQAGYGYTF	TGTGCCAGCAGAAGGGGACAGGCCGGCTATGGCTACACCTTC
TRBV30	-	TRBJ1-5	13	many	CAWSVGADQPQHF	TGTGCCTGGAGTGTGGGGGCCGATCAGCCCCAGCATTTT
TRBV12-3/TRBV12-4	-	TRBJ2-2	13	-	CASRLQITGELFF	TGTGCCAGCAGATTACAGATCACCGGGGAGCTGTTTTTT
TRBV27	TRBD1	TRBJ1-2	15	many	CASSLSGTGNLPVAF	TGTGCCAGCAGTTTATCCGGGACAGGGAATCTTCCGGTGGCCTTC
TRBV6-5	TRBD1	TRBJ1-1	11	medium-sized	CASLNRGEAFF	TGTGCCAGCCTGAACAGGGGTGAAGCTTTCTTT
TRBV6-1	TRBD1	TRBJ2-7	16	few	CASSRVGDRGSYEQYF	TGTGCCAGCAGTAGGGTCGGGGACAGGGGCTCCTACGAGCAGTACTTC
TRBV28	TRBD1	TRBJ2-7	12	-	CASSQGARQQYF	TGTGCCAGCAGCCAGGGGGCGCGCCAGCAGTACTTC
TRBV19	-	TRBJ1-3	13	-	CASSSGHGNTIYF	TGTGCCAGCAGCTCGGGACATGGAAACACCATATATTTT
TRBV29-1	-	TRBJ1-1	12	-	CSVAQVGLRAFF	TGCAGCGTTGCACAAGTAGGGTTACGGGCTTTCTTT
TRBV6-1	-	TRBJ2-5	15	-	CASSEDRPNQETQYF	TGTGCCAGCAGTGAAGACCGCCCTAACCAAGAGACCCAGTACTTC
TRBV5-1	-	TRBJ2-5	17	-	CASSLVPPGSLFETQYF	TGCGCCAGCAGCTTGGTACCCCCGGGATCCCTCTTTGAGACCCAGTACTTC
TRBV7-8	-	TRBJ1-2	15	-	CASSLGRQSAYGYTF	TGTGCCAGCAGCCTGGGTCGGCAGTCTGCCTATGGCTACACCTTC
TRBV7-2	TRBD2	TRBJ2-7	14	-	CASSFTSGTYEQYF	TGTGCCAGCAGCTTCACTAGCGGAACCTACGAGCAGTACTTC
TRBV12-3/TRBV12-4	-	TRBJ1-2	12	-	CASSLGPMGYTF	TGTGCCAGCAGTTTGGGTCCTATGGGCTACACCTTC
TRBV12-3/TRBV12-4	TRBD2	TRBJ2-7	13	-	CASSPGLAARPHF	TGTGCCAGCAGTCCGGGACTAGCGGCTCGCCCCCACTTC
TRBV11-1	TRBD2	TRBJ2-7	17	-	CASSEGTSGRAGYEQYF	TGTGCCAGCAGCGAAGGCACTAGCGGGAGGGCCGGTTACGAGCAGTACTTC
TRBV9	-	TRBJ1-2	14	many	CASSVGRVAYGYTF	TGTGCCAGCAGCGTAGGCAGGGTGGCCTATGGCTACACCTTC
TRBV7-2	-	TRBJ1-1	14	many	CASSLGRGVTEAFF	TGTGCCAGCAGCTTAGGTAGAGGGGTCACTGAAGCTTTCTTT